This record looks at one TCR beta chain sequence and its context. V shed 2 bases and J shed 1 base, with 11 bases lying between them. The CDR3 length is 15 residues. CDR1 is MNHEY and CDR2 is SVGEGT in the germline V gene. Assay: immunoSEQ multiplex PCR; the TCRdb copy retains only in-frame clones and omits some. Of 90,000 or so clones in the sample, 86% were seen once. The data originate from a study of control samples from healthy donors and cancer patients. The material sequenced was blood. This TCR derives from a woman between 45 and 60 years old in good health. The V and J genes are TRBV6-2 or TRBV6-3 and TRBJ1-2; D remains ambiguous. As DNA, the CDR3 is TGTGCCAGCAGTTACGTCGGAGCGAATAACTATGGCTACACCTTC. Translation: CASSYVGANNYGYTF.